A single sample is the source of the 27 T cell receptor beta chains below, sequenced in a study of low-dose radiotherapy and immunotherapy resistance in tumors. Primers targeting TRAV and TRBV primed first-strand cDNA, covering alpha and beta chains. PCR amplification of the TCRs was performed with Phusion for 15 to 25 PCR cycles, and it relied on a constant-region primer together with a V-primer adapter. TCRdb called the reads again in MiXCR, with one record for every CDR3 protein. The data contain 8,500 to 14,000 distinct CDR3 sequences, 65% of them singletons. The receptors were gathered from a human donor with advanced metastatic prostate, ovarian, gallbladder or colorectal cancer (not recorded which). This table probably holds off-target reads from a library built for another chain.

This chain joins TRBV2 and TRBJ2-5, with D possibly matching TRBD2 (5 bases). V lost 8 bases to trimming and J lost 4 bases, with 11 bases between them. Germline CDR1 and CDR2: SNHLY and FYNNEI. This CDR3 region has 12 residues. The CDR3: CASGLKGETQYF. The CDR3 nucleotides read TGTGCCAGCGGACTCAAGGGAGAGACCCAGTACTTC.

The DNA of the CDR3 is TGCGCCAGCAGCTTGGATTCAGGGGGTCAGCCCCAGCATTTT. This codes for CASSLDSGGQPQHF. The chain joins TRBV5-1 to TRBJ1-5, with 7 bases identical to TRBD1. V shed 0 bases, J shed 6 bases, and the junction held 3 bases outside the gene matches. The CDR3 is 14 amino acids. Germline loops: CDR1 SGHRS, CDR2 YFSETQ.

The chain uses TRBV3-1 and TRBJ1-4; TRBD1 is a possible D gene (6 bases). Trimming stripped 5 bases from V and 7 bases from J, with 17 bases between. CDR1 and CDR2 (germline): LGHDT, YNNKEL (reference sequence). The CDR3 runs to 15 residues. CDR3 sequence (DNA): TGTGCCAGCAGCGTCCGCGGGGGGGCCGGTGAAAAACTGTTTTTT. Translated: CASSVRGGAGEKLFF.

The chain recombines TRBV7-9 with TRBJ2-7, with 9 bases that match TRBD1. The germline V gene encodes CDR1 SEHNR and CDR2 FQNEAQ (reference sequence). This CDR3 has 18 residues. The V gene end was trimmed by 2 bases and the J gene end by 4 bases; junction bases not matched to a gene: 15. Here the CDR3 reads CASSLSGFRDRVAYEQYF. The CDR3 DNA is TGTGCCAGCAGCTTATCGGGGTTCCGGGACAGGGTTGCTTACGAGCAGTACTTC.

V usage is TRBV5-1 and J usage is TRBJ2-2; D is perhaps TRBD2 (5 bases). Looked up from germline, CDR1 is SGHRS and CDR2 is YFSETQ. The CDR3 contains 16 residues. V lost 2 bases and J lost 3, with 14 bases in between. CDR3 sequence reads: CASSFRSSADTGELFF. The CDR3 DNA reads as TGCGCCAGCAGCTTCCGGAGTAGCGCGGACACCGGGGAGCTGTTTTTT. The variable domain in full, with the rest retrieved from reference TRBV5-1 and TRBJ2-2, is KAGVTQTPRYLIKTRGQQVTLSCSPISGHRSVSWYQQTPGQGLQFLFEYFSETQRNKGNFPGRFSGRQFSNSRSEMNVSTLELGDSALYLCASSFRSSADTGELFFGEGSRLTVL.

CDR3 sequence: CASSLRRSSYNEQFF. The CDR3 coding sequence is TGTGCCAGCAGCTTAAGAAGGAGCTCCTACAATGAGCAGTTCTTC. The V call is TRBV11-2, the J call TRBJ2-1; D unresolved. V lost 2 bases and J 0 bases, leaving 8 bases between the germline ends. Germline V gene data show CDR1 as SGHAT and CDR2 as FQNNGV. CDR3 size: 15 residues.

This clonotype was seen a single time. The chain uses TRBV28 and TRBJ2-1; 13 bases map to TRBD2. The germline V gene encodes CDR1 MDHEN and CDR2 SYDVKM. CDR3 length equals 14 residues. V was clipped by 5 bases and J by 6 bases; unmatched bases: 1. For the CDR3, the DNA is TGTGCCAGCAGTACTAGCGGGGGGGCCAATGAGCAGTTCTTC. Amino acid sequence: CASSTSGGANEQFF. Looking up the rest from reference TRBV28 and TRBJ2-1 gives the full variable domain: DVKVTQSSRYLVKRTGEKVFLECVQDMDHENMFWYRQDPGLGLRLIYFSYDVKMKEKGDIPEGYSVSREKKERFSLILESASTNQTSMYLCASSTSGGANEQFFGPGTRLTVL.

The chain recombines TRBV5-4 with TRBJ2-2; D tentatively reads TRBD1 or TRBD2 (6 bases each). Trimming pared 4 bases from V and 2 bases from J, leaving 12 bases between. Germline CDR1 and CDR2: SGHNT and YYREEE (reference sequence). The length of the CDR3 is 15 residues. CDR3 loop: CASSPPGANTGELFF. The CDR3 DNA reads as TGTGCCAGCAGCCCACCGGGGGCTAACACCGGGGAGCTGTTTTTT.

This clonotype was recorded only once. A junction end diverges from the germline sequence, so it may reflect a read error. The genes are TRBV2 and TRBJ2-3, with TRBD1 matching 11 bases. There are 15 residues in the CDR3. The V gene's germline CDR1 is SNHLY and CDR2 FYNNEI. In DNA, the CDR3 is TGTGCCAGCGCAACACCGGGACAGGGGGTAGATACGCAGTATTTC. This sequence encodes CASATPGQGVDTQYF.

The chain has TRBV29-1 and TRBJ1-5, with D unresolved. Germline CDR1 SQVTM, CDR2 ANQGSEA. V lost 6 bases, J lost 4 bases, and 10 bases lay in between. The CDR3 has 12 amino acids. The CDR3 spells CSVWSLNQPQHF. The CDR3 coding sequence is TGCAGCGTGTGGTCGTTGAATCAGCCCCAGCATTTT.

In DNA, the CDR3 is TGCAGTGCTAGAGACCAATTCGGAGGGGAAGAGACCCAGTACTTC. Protein sequence: CSARDQFGGEETQYF. The gene calls are TRBV20-1 and TRBJ2-5, with D tentatively TRBD2 (6 bases). Trimming took 0 bases from V and 3 from J, leaving 14 bases between them. CDR3 length: 15 residues. CDR1 is DFQATT, CDR2 SNEGSKA, per germline (reference sequence).

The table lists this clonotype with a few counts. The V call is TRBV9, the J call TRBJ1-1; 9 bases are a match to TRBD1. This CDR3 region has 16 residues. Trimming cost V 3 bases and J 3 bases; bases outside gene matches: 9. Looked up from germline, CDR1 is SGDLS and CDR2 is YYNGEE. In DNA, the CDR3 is TGTGCCAGCAGCGCAGGGACAGGGTGGAGGGACACTGAAGCTTTCTTT. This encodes CASSAGTGWRDTEAFF. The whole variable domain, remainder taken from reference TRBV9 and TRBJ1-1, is DSGVTQTPKHLITATGQRVTLRCSPRSGDLSVYWYQQSLDQGLQFLIQYYNGEERAKGNILERFSAQQFPDLHSELNLSSLELGDSALYFCASSAGTGWRDTEAFFGQGTRLTVV.

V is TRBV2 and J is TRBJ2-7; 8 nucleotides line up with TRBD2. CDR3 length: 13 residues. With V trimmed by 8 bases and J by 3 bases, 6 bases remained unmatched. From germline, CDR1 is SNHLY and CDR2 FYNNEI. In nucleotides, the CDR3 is TGTGCCAGCCAATGGACTAGCTTCTACGAGCAGTACTTC. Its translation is CASQWTSFYEQYF.

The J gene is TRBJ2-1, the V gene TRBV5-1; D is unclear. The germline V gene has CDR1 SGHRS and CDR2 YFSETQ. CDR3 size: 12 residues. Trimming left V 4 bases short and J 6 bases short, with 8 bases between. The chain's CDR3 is CASSKDGNEQFF. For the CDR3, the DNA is TGCGCCAGCAGCAAAGACGGCAATGAGCAGTTCTTC. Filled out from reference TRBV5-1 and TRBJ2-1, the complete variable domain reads KAGVTQTPRYLIKTRGQQVTLSCSPISGHRSVSWYQQTPGQGLQFLFEYFSETQRNKGNFPGRFSGRQFSNSRSEMNVSTLELGDSALYLCASSKDGNEQFFGPGTRLTVL.

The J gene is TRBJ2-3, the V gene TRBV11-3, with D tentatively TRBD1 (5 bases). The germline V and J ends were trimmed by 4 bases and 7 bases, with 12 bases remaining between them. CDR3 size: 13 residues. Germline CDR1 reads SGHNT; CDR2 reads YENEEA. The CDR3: CASSSTQVNTQYF. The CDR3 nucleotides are TGTGCCAGCAGCTCGACACAGGTTAATACGCAGTATTTT.

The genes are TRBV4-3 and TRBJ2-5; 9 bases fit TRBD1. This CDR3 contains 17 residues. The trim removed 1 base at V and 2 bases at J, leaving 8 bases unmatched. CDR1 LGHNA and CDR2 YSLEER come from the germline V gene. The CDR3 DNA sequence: TGCGCCAGCAGCCAAGCTGCCCCCGGGACAGGGCAAGAGACCCAGTACTTC. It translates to CASSQAAPGTGQETQYF.

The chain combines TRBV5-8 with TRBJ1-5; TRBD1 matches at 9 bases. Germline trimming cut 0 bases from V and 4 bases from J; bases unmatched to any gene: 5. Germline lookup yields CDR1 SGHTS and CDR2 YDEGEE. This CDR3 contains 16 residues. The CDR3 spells CASSLEGTGQNQPQHF. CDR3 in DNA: TGTGCCAGCAGCTTGGAAGGGACAGGGCAAAATCAGCCCCAGCATTTT.

The DNA for the CDR3 is TGTGCCAGCAGTTACGTAATCGGTTCCCGGACAGGGGGCCTCTATGAGCAGTTCTTC. Its protein product is CASSYVIGSRTGGLYEQFF. V gene TRBV6-6 combines with J gene TRBJ2-1; 11 positions agree with TRBD1. The germline CDR1 and CDR2 sequences are MNHNY and SVGAGI (reference sequence). V shed 2 bases and J 8 bases; nucleotides not matched to a gene: 17. The CDR3 contains 19 residues.

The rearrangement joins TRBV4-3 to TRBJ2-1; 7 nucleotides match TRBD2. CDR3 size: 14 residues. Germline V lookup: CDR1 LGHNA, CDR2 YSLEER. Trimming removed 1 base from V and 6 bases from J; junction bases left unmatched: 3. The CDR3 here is CASSQASSGNEQFF. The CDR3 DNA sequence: TGCGCCAGCAGCCAAGCCTCTAGCGGCAATGAGCAGTTCTTC.

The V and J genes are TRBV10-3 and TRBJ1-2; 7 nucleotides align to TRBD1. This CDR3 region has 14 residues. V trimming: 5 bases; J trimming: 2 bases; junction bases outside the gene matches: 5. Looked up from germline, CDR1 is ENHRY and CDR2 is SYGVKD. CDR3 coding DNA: TGTGCCATCAGTCAGGGACAGAACAACTATGGCTACACCTTC. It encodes CAISQGQNNYGYTF.

For the CDR3, the DNA is TGTGCCAGTAGTATAGAAGCGGGAGGGCCCGCAGATACGCAGTATTTT. This codes for CASSIEAGGPADTQYF. V is TRBV19 and J is TRBJ2-3, with TRBD2 matching 10 bases. The CDR3 spans 16 residues. Germline V gene lookup returns CDR1 LNHDA and CDR2 SQIVND (reference sequence). V dropped 0 bases and J dropped 4; count of bases not matched to a gene: 4.

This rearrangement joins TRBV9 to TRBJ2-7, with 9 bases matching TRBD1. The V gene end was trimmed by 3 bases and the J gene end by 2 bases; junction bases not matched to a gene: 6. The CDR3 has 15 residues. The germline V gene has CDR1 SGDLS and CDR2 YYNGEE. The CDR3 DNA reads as TGTGCCAGCAGCGAGGGGGGACAGGGTCCCTACGAGCAGTACTTC. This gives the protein CASSEGGQGPYEQYF.

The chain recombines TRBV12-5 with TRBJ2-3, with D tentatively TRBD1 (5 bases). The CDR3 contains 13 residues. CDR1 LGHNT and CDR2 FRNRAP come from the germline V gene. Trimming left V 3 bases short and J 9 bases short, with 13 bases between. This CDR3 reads CASGLGEQRTQYF. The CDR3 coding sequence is TGTGCTAGTGGTTTAGGGGAACAGCGAACGCAGTATTTT. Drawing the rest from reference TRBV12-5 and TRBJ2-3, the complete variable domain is DARVTQTPRHKVTEMGQEVTMRCQPILGHNTVFWYRQTMMQGLELLAYFRNRAPLDDSGMPKDRFSAEMPDATLATLKIQPSEPRDSAVYFCASGLGEQRTQYFGPGTRLTVL.

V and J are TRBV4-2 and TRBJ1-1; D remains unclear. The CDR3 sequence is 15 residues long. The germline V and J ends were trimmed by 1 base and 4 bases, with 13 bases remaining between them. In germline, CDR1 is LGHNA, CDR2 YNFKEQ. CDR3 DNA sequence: TGTGCCAGCAGCCAAGTAGACGGAGAGAGCACTGAAGCTTTCTTT. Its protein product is CASSQVDGESTEAFF.

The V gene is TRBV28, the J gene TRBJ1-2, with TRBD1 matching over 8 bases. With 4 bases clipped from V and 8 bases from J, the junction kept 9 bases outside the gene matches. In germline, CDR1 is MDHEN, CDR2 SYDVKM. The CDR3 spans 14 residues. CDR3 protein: CASSSLDRAFGYTF. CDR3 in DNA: TGTGCCAGCAGTTCCTTGGACAGGGCCTTCGGCTACACCTTC.

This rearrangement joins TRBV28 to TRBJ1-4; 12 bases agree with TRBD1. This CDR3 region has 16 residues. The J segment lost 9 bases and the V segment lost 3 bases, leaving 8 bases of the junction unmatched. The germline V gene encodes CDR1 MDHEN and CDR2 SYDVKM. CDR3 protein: CASSFPGTGGGKKLFF. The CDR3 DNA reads TGTGCCAGCAGTTTCCCCGGGACAGGGGGCGGGAAAAAACTGTTTTTT.

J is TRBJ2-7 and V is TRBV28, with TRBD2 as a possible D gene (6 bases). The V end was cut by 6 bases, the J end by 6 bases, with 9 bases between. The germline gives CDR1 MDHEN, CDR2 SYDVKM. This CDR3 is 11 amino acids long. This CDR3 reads CASRAGGEQYF. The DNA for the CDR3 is TGTGCCAGCAGAGCCGGGGGCGAGCAGTACTTC.